This TCR beta chain was captured by sequencing in a study of T cell responses to AZD1222 COVID-19 vaccine. Study conclusions and caveats: Regions 160-218 and 743-854 held dominance among vaccine-associated CD4 TCRs, which spanned spike. Only five to seven AZD1222 recipients were seropositive at baseline. Clonal diversity may have been underestimated in mostly white British donors. Elevations in Spike-specific TCR breadth and depth followed administration of two AZD1222 doses.

The CDR3 covers 15 residues. The germline gives CDR1 SNHLY, CDR2 FYNNEI. V shed 2 bases and J shed 0 bases, with 10 bases lying between them. The assay was immunoSEQ multiplex PCR, and TCRdb's table has in-frame clones only and misses some. The sample has 110,000 to 150,000 clones; 93% are singletons. The table lists this clone with a few counts. The antigen remains unidentified. The sample in question was peripheral blood, obtained after recovery from COVID-19. This receptor was identified in an adult who had recovered from COVID-19. The chain has TRBV2 and TRBJ1-1; perhaps TRBD1 as D (6 bases). CDR3 amino acids: CASSELPGVNTEAFF. CDR3 nucleotides: TGTGCCAGCAGTGAACTACCAGGGGTGAACACTGAAGCTTTCTTT.